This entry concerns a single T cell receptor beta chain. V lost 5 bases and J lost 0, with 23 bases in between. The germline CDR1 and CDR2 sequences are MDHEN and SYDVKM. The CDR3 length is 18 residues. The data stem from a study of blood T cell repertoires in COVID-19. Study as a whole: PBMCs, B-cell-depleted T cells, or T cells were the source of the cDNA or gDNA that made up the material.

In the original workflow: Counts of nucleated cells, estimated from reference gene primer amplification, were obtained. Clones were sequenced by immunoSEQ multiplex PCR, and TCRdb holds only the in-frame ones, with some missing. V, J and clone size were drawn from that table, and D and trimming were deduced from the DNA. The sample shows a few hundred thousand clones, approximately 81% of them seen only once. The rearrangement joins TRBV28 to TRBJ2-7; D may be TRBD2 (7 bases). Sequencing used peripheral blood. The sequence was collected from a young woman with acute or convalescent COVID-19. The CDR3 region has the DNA TGTGCCAGCAGTCGCCTAAGAAGCGGGACACCCAGCTCCTACGAGCAGTACTTC. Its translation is CASSRLRSGTPSSYEQYF.